This entry describes one T cell receptor (beta chain). What it binds is unknown. CD45RO-negative CD8 cells positively selected for CCR7 made up the naive population, which excluded terminally differentiated effector memory CD45RA+ cells. The data are from a study of shared clonotypes between healthy human individuals. Study-level information: Three plates were used per donor for CD4 naive, three for CD4 memory, two for CD8 naive and one for CD8 memory. Study observations and caveats: Estimated richness was generally greater in naive than memory subsets.

The assay was immunoSEQ multiplex PCR, and TCRdb's table has in-frame clones only and misses some. The table shows almost 700,000 clones, with roughly 94% occurring only once. Trimming took 8 bases from V and 6 from J, leaving 21 bases between them. CDR3 length: 14 amino acids. Germline V gene lookup returns CDR1 SQVTM and CDR2 ANQGSEA. The chain links TRBV29-1 to TRBJ2-3; D unclear. The sequence was obtained from a man aged 25 to 40 in good health. The sample comprised naive CD8+ T cells sorted from blood. The CDR3 is CSITLRLFMDTQYF. CDR3 in DNA: TGCAGCATAACGCTTAGACTTTTTATGGATACGCAGTATTTT.